The 13 T cell receptor beta chains presented below share a single source sample, sequenced in a study of T cells in women clearing cervical HPV infection (dated by TCRdb to the late 2010s). The library was generated by the immunoSEQ multiplex PCR assay. The table was pulled from immuneACCESS by TCRdb, which kept in-frame rearrangements only. Such tables lose some clones; where checked, under half of the loss comes from unresolved V genes, and the rest has no known cause. The table for this sample shows about 30,000 clones. 7.8% of the sample belongs to the ten largest clones. The sample comprised blood buffy coat. The receptors stem from a woman aged 18-70 years with a cervical HPV16 infection that either progressed to CIN3+ or cleared (not recorded which).

Note on this clone: The read ends 3 residues before the CDR3 terminus; that terminus is restored from the germline J gene. The chain uses TRBV4-2 and TRBJ2-1; 8 bases agree with TRBD1. Germline values: CDR1 LGHNA, CDR2 YNFKEQ. CDR3 size: 16 residues. V gave up 1 base and J gave up 6 bases; unmatched junction bases: 8. The CDR3: CASSQVLGTGGNEQFF. The CDR3 DNA, read in part, is TGTGCCAGCAGCCAAGTTCTGGGTACAGGGGGCAATGAG.

To note about this clone: The CDR3 end is not reached by the read, which stops 3 residues before it; the germline J gene fills it in. J is TRBJ2-1 and V is TRBV19; 7 bases agree with TRBD2. V shed 4 bases, J shed 9 bases, and the junction held 9 bases outside the gene matches. This CDR3 is built from 14 residues. The V gene's germline CDR1 is LNHDA and CDR2 SQIVND (reference sequence). The CDR3 loop is CASSKNGGRGEQFF. The CDR3 bases that were read are TGTGCCAGTAGTAAAAATGGAGGGAGGGGTGAG.

Regarding this clone: The read falls 3 residues short of the CDR3 end, and the missing part is taken from the germline J gene. The rearrangement links TRBV10-1 to TRBJ2-1; D call uncertain. V dropped 5 bases and J dropped 6 bases, with 8 bases sitting between them. The CDR3 is 12 amino acids. Germline V CDR1 and CDR2: WNHNN, SYGVQD (reference sequence). The CDR3 bases that were read are TGCGCCAGCAGTCACGGTGCCAATGAG. Amino acids: CASSHGANE. The CDR3 as a whole reads CASSHGANEQFF.

In the case of this clone: The read halts 3 residues ahead of the CDR3 end, with the missing end drawn from the germline J gene. This chain connects TRBV12-3 or TRBV12-4 to TRBJ2-7; 9 positions agree with TRBD2. CDR3 length: 14 amino acids. J gave up 4 bases and V 3 bases, and 4 bases lay outside the gene matches. The CDR3 DNA, read in part, is TGTGCCAGCAGTTTCGGTAGCGGGGGTTACGAG. It specifies CASSFGSGGYE. The CDR3 in full is CASSFGSGGYEQYF.

As to this clone: The observed sequence ends 3 residues before the CDR3 terminus, with the missing tail filled in from the germline J gene. The chain couples TRBV5-4 to TRBJ1-2, with 8 bases fitting TRBD1. There are 15 residues in the CDR3. Germline V gene data show CDR1 as SGHNT and CDR2 as YYREEE (reference sequence). The CDR3 is CASSLDRGMLRSYTF. CDR3 bases read: TGTGCCAGCAGCTTAGACAGGGGAATGCTTCGTAGC.

A word on this clone: The same CDR3 arises from other DNA sequences in this sample as well. CDR3 DNA (partial): TGTGCCAGCAGCTTGGTAGCAACTAATGAAAAG. It yields the protein CASSLVATNEK. The entire CDR3 is CASSLVATNEKLFF. The rearrangement links TRBV5-6 to TRBJ2-2, with D unresolved. Read data end 3 residues before the CDR3 end; the end is taken from the germline J gene. The CDR3 has 14 residues. Germline CDR1 and CDR2: SGHDT and YYEEEE.

Remarks on this clone: The missing CDR3 end, 3 residues past where the read stops, is filled in from the germline J gene. The V call is TRBV5-6, the J call TRBJ2-5, with D perhaps matching TRBD2 (7 bases). From germline, CDR1 is SGHDT and CDR2 YYEEEE. The CDR3 is 14 residues long. The germline V and J ends were trimmed by 5 bases and 5 bases, with 16 bases remaining between them. CDR3 DNA, as far as it was read: TGTGCCAGCAGTTCACAGGGAGGGGGTGAGACC. Protein: CASSSQGGGET. The entire CDR3 reads CASSSQGGGETQYF.

Remarks on this clone: With the read ending 3 residues before the CDR3 end, the germline J gene is used to fill in that end. This sequence joins TRBV29-1 and TRBJ2-7, with 9 bases that match TRBD2. The CDR3 length is 13 residues. CDR1 and CDR2 (germline): SQVTM, ANQGSEA. Trimming removed 8 bases from V and 6 bases from J; junction bases left unmatched: 11. The CDR3 protein is CSCRAGGLGEQYF. The DNA read from the CDR3 is TGCAGCTGCAGAGCGGGGGGTTTAGGCGAG.

Of note for this clone: The read ends 3 residues shy of where the CDR3 ends; the end is completed using the germline J gene. This rearrangement joins TRBV6-1 to TRBJ2-7; TRBD1 matches 8 bases. This CDR3 spans 16 amino acids. V dropped 0 bases and J dropped 5; count of bases not matched to a gene: 9. Germline V gene data show CDR1 as MNHNS and CDR2 as SASEGT. The sequenced part of the CDR3 DNA is TGTGCCAGCAGTGAAGCCCATCAGGGGGCTTGGAACGAG. Its translation: CASSEAHQGAWNE. The entire CDR3 sequence reads CASSEAHQGAWNEQYF.

Regarding this clone: The read comes to an end 3 residues before the CDR3 does, leaving the germline J gene to fill in the end. The chain couples TRBV7-3 to TRBJ2-5, with TRBD2 identical over 7 bases. The length of the CDR3 is 13 residues. Germline V CDR1 and CDR2: SGHTA, FQGTGA. The V gene end was trimmed by 1 base and the J gene end by 6 bases; junction bases not matched to a gene: 2. The CDR3 reads CASSLMGGKTQYF. The DNA read from the CDR3 is TGTGCCAGCAGCTTAATGGGGGGGAAGACC.

Note on this clone: With the read ending 3 residues before the CDR3 end, the germline J gene is used to fill in that end. This rearrangement joins TRBV7-8 to TRBJ2-2; 8 nucleotides match TRBD2. Germline trimming cut 5 bases from V and 5 bases from J; bases unmatched to any gene: 16. Germline V gives CDR1 SGHVS, CDR2 FQNEAQ. This CDR3 region has 18 residues. The chain's CDR3 is CASSQYFTSGSLTGELFF. The CDR3 bases that were read are TGTGCCAGCAGCCAATATTTTACTAGCGGCAGCTTAACCGGGGAG.

Notes on this clone: The observed sequence ends 3 residues before the CDR3 terminus, with the missing tail filled in from the germline J gene. The chain links TRBV19 to TRBJ1-2, with a weak D call TRBD1 (5 bases). CDR3 length: 13 residues. The V gene lost 3 bases and the J gene lost 4 bases, with 9 bases spanning the gap. Germline CDR1 reads LNHDA; CDR2 reads SQIVND (reference sequence). CDR3 sequence: CASSMGRIYGYTF. The DNA read from the CDR3 is TGTGCCAGTAGTATGGGGCGGATCTATGGC.

Here the CDR3 reads CASTGLADLVAGSTDTQYF. CDR3 bases read: TGTGCCAGCACGGGACTAGCGGACCTAGTCGCGGGGAGCACAGATACG. The rearrangement uses TRBV13 and TRBJ2-3, with TRBD2 identical over 11 bases. The read ends 3 residues early relative to the CDR3; the germline J gene fills the gap. V was clipped by 7 bases and J by 0 bases; unmatched bases: 15. Germline CDR1 and CDR2: PRHDT and FYEKMQ (reference sequence). This CDR3 spans 19 amino acids.